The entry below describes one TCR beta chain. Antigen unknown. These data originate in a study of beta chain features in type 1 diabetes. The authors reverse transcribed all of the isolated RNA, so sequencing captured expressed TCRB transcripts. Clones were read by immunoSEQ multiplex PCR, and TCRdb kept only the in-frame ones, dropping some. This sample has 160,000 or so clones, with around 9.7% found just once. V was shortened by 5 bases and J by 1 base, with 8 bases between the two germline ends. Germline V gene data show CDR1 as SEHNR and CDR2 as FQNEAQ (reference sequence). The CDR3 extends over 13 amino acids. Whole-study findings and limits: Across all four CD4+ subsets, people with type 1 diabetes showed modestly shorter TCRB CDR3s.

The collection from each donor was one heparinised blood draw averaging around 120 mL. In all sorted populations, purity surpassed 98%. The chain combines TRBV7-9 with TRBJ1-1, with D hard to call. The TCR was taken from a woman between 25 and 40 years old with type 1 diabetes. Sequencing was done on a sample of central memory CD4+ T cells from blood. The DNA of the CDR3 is TGTGCCAGCAGCGCGGTCAGGAACACTGAAGCTTTCTTT. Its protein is CASSAVRNTEAFF.